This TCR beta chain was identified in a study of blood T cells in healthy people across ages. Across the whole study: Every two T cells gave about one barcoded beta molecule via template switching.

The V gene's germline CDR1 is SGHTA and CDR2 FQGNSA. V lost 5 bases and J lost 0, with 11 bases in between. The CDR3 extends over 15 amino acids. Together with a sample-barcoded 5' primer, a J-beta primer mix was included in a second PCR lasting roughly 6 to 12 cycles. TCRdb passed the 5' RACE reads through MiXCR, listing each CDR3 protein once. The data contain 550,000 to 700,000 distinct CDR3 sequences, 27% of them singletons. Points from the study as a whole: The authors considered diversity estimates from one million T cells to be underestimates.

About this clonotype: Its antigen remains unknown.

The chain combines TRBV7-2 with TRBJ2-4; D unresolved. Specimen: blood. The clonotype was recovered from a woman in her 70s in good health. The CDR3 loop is CASSLKTEAKNIQYF. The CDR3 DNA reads TGTGCCAGCAGCCTAAAAACAGAAGCCAAAAACATTCAGTACTTC.